This section outlines one T cell receptor (beta chain) sequence together with its context. Many counts were recorded for this clonotype. Its target antigen remains unknown. Per-nucleotide qualities are absent, and no much larger clonotype sits a single base away. CDR1 is given as KGHSH and CDR2 as LQKENI, both from the germline V gene. Trimming takes 6 bases from V and 5 bases from J, and the germline ends sit 19 bases apart. The CDR3 spans 15 residues, from the cysteine through the phenylalanine. The sequence is cut down to CDR3 DNA, 45 bases in frame from base 1. Amplification of TCR beta CDR3 regions was carried out from RNA transcripts. The TCR CDR3 was subjected to a first round of RT-PCR using the HTBI primer set and the Qiagen OneStep RT-PCR kit. Libraries were constructed in a second round of multiplex PCR, after which size selection and purification were performed. Libraries were sequenced paired-end with 100 bp reads on an Illumina HiSeq2000. The authors' analysis ran thus. SOAPnuke was used to process the raw data, removing reads that contained adapters or uncalled bases, had a mean Phred below 15, or lacked an exact match to the constant primer or identifier. High-quality paired reads were merged with COPE v1.2.5, and unique nucleotide sequences were defined as clonotypes. MiTCR v1.1 was used to align clonotypes to the IMGT TRBV, TRBD and TRBJ reference segments. Only V-J combinations with frequency above 0.0001, covering about 99% of repertoires, were analysed. A TCS score was defined as the ratio of F50 (clonal expansion) to E x V (chaos), with BLOSUM62-based TCRdist applied between CDR3 peptides within each V-J. Welch's t-statistics and random forest reduced around 520 V-J features to 13, which were used in a naive Bayes classifier (R e1071). Using fastp trimming at Q25 and MiXCR clonotype assembly, TCRdb reanalyzed the public sequencing data and kept in-frame beta chains. For every CDR3 protein sequence, its rows merge into one entry that carries the most common genes and DNA. The V and J calls, along with clone size, are taken from TCRdb and not from the paper's own processing. This sample holds under 350,000 distinct CDR3 sequences; roughly 15% were observed only once. The ten largest account for approximately 7.9% of the sample.

The data originate from a study of T cells in Graves' hyperthyroidism and ophthalmopathy (dated by TCRdb to about 2019). For context, the study as a whole: Peripheral blood was sampled at the time of initial diagnosis, prior to any treatment. To identify TCR V-J signatures that set the groups apart, the researchers used a discovery cohort of 90 to 100 patients, made up of under 50 with Graves' ophthalmopathy and approximately 57 with stable Graves' hyperthyroidism. Prospective prediction of ophthalmopathy was tested in an independent validation cohort of 18 to 20 hyperthyroidism patients and roughly 16 patients who later progressed to ophthalmopathy. The 100 discovery patients were divided at random into training and test sets in a 7:3 ratio. Thyroid tissue and blood T-cell repertoires from six Graves' hyperthyroidism patients were also compared in the study. Following sampling, methimazole starting at 30 mg daily was given to hyperthyroidism patients, and high-dose intravenous methylprednisolone was given to ophthalmopathy patients. According to the paper, TCR Vbeta CDR3 sequencing was carried out on some 140 peripheral blood samples, which came from around 43 ophthalmopathy, some 73 hyperthyroidism and approximately 17 progressor patients. The investigation overall reported the following: A 13 V-J signature model separated ophthalmopathy from stable hyperthyroidism, with just over 85% sensitivity and roughly 84% specificity in cross-validation and 80%/75% in testing. During validation, the model predicted progression to ophthalmopathy a median of approximately 6 months ahead of onset, with approximately 71% sensitivity and almost 75% specificity. No statistical method was used to fix the sample size in advance, and group allocation was not hidden from the investigators. Most expanded thyroid clonotypes (frequency above 0.001) were also detected in blood, a finding suggesting that blood repertoires may reflect thyroid immune responses.

Graves' hyperthyroidism was defined as stable when no progression to ophthalmopathy occurred over 18 months of follow-up. Hyperthyroidism patients were newly diagnosed, had a disease duration of under 2 months, and were aged 18 to 65 years. Any patient with an uncontrolled infection, another autoimmune disease, pregnancy or lactation was excluded. Clinical symptoms, serum thyroxine and TRAb, thyroid ultrasound, and orbital computed tomography formed the basis for the diagnoses. PBMCs were isolated from approximately 10 ml of fresh peripheral blood by Ficoll-Paque density gradient centrifugation. Total RNA was extracted with Trizol reagent, and quality was checked on an Agilent 2100 Bioanalyzer.

The sequenced sample consisted of blood. This receptor was obtained from a woman aged 40 to 50 with Graves' hyperthyroidism. The rearrangement joined TRBV18 to TRBJ1-1; the D gene is possibly TRBD1, with 5 bases matching. The CDR3 has the sequence CASSERQGGGTEAFF. The DNA sequence is TGTGCCAGCTCTGAACGGCAGGGTGGGGGAACTGAAGCTTTCTTT.